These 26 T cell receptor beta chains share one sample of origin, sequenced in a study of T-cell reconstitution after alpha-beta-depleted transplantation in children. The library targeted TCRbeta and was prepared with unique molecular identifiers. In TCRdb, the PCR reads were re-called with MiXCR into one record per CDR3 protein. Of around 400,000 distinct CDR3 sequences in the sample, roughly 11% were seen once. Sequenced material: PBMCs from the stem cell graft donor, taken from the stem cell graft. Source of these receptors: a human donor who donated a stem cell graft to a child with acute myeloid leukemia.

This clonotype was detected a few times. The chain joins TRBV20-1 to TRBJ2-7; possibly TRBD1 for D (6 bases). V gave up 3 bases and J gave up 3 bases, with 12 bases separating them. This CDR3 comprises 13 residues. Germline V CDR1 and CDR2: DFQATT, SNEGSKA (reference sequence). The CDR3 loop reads CSASSGQSYEQYV. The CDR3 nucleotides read TGCAGTGCTAGCTCAGGACAGAGCTACGAGCAGTACGTC.

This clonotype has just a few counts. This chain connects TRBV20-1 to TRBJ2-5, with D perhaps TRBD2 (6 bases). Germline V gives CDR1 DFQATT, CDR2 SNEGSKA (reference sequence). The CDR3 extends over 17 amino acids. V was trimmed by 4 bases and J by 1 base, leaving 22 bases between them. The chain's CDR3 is CSAKSSWVAGSQETQYF. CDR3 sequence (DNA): TGCAGTGCTAAGTCGTCCTGGGTCGCGGGGTCCCAAGAGACCCAGTACTTC.

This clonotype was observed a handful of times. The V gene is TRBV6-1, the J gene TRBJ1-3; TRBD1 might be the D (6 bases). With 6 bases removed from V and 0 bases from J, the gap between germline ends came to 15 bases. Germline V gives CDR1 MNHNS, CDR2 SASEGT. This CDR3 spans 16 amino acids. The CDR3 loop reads CASRDPTGPSGNTIYF. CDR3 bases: TGTGCCAGCAGGGACCCCACAGGGCCCTCTGGAAACACCATATATTTT.

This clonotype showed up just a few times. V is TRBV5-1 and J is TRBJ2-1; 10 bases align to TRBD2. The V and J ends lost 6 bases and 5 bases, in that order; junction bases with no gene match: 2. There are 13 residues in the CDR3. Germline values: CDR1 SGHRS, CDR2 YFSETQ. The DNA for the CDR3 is TGCGCCAGCAATCTAGCGGGGGACAATGAGCAGTTCTTC. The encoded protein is CASNLAGDNEQFF. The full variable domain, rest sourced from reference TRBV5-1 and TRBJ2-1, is KAGVTQTPRYLIKTRGQQVTLSCSPISGHRSVSWYQQTPGQGLQFLFEYFSETQRNKGNFPGRFSGRQFSNSRSEMNVSTLELGDSALYLCASNLAGDNEQFFGPGTRLTVL.

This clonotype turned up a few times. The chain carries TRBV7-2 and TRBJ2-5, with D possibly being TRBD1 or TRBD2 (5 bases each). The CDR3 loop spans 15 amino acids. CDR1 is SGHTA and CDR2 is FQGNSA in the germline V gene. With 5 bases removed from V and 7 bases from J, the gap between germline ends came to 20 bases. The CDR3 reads CASSPNRDPGGTQYF. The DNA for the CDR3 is TGTGCCAGCAGCCCGAACCGGGACCCCGGTGGGACCCAGTACTTC.

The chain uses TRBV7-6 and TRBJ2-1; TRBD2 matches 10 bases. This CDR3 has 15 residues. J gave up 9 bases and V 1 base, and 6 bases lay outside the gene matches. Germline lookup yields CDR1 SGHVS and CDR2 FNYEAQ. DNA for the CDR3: TGTGCCAGCAGCTTAGGGCTAGCGGGAGAAGTTGAGCAGTTCTTC. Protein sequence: CASSLGLAGEVEQFF.

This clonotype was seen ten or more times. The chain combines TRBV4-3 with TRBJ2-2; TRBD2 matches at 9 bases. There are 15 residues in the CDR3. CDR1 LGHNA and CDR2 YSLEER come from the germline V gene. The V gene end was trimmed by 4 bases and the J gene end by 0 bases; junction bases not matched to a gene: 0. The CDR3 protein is CASSRTSANTGELFF. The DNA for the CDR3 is TGCGCCAGCAGCCGGACTAGCGCGAACACCGGGGAGCTGTTTTTT.

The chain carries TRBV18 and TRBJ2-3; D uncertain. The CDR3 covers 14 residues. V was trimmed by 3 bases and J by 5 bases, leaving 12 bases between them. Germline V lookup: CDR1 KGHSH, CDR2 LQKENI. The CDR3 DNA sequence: TGTGCCAGCTCACCGACACACTTGCAAGATACGCAGTATTTT. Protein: CASSPTHLQDTQYF.

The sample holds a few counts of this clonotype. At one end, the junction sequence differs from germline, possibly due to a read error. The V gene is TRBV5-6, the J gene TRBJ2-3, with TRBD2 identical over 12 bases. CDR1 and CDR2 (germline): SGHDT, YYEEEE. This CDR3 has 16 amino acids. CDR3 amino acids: CASTLTSGGDTDTQYF. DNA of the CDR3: TGTGCCAGCACCTTGACTAGCGGGGGTGACACAGATACGCAGTATTTT.

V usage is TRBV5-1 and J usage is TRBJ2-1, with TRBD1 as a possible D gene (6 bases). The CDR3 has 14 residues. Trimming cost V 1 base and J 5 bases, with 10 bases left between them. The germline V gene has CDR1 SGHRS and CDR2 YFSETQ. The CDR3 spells CASSLLQGNNEQFF. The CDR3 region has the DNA TGCGCCAGCAGCTTGCTACAGGGAAACAATGAGCAGTTCTTC. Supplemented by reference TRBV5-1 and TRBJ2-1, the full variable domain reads KAGVTQTPRYLIKTRGQQVTLSCSPISGHRSVSWYQQTPGQGLQFLFEYFSETQRNKGNFPGRFSGRQFSNSRSEMNVSTLELGDSALYLCASSLLQGNNEQFFGPGTRLTVL.

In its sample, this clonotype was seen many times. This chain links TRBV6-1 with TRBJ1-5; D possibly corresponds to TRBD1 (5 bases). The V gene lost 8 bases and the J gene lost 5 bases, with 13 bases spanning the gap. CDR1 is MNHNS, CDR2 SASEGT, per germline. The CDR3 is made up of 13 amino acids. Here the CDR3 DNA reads TGTGCCAGCGAGGGGACGGCTTATCAGCCCCAGCATTTT. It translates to CASEGTAYQPQHF.

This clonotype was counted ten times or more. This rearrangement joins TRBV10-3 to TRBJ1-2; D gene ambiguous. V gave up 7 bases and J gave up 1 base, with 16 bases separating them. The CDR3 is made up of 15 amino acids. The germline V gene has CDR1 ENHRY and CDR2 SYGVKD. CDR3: CAINRRERVNYGYTF. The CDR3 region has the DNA TGTGCCATCAATCGCCGAGAGAGGGTTAACTATGGCTACACCTTC.

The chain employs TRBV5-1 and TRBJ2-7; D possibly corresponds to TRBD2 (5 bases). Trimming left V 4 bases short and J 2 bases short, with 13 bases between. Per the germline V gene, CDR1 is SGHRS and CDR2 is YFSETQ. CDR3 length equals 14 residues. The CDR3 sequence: CASSPATTTYEQYF. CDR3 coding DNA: TGCGCCAGCAGCCCCGCTACGACTACCTACGAGCAGTACTTC. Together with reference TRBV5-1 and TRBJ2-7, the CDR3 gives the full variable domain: KAGVTQTPRYLIKTRGQQVTLSCSPISGHRSVSWYQQTPGQGLQFLFEYFSETQRNKGNFPGRFSGRQFSNSRSEMNVSTLELGDSALYLCASSPATTTYEQYFGPGTRLTVT.

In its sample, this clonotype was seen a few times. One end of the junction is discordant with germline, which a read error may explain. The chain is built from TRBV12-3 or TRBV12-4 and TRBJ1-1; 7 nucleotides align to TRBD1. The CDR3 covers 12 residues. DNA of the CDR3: TGTGCCAGCAGTTCCTCGACAGGGAAGCCCGGCTTT. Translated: CASSSSTGKPGF.

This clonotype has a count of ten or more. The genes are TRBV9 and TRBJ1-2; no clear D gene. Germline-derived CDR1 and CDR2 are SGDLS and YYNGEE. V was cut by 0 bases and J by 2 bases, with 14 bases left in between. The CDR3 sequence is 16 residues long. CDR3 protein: CASSVDQTGSNYGYTF. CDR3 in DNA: TGTGCCAGCAGCGTAGACCAAACGGGGTCAAACTATGGCTACACCTTC.

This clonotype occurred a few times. This CDR3 reads CAWSPDGGSSGNTIYF. In nucleotides, the CDR3 is TGTGCCTGGAGTCCAGACGGAGGCAGCTCTGGAAACACCATATATTTT. The V gene is TRBV30, the J gene TRBJ1-3, with D uncertain. V lost 2 bases and J 0 bases, leaving 14 bases between the germline ends. The CDR3 is made up of 16 amino acids. The V gene's germline CDR1 is GTSNPN and CDR2 SVGIG (reference sequence).

The CDR3 bases are TGTGCCAGCAGCGCCGGACTAGAATTGGGAGATGAGCAGTTCTTC. It is translated as CASSAGLELGDEQFF. The V gene is TRBV21-1, the J gene TRBJ2-1; no check of the table's D call, TRBD2, against the DNA was made. TRBV21-1 is annotated as a pseudogene. This CDR3 has 15 amino acids.

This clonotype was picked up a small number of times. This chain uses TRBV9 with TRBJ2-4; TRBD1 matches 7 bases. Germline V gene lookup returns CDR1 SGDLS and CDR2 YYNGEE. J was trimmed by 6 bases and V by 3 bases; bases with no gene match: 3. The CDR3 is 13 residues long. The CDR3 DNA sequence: TGTGCCAGCAGCGCAGGACAGGCAAACATTCAGTACTTC. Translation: CASSAGQANIQYF.

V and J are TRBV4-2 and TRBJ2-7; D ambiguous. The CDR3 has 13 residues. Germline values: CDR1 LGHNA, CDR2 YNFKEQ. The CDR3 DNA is TGTGCCAGGAGCCGCGTGGGCCCCTACGAGCAGTACGTC. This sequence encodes CARSRVGPYEQYV.

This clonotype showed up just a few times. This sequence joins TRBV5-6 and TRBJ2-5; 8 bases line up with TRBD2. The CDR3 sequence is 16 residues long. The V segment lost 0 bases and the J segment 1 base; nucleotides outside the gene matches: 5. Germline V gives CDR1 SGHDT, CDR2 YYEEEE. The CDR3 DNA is TGTGCCAGCAGCTTGGGAGCGGGGGATTTCCAAGAGACCCAGTACTTC. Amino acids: CASSLGAGDFQETQYF.

The CDR3 DNA sequence: TGCAGTGCGAGCCAAGACGGACTCGGGGGGGCGCAGTATTTT. This codes for CSASQDGLGGAQYF. This chain uses TRBV20-1 with TRBJ2-3; 8 bases are a match to TRBD2. V lost 6 bases and J lost 10; bases outside the gene matches: 15. This CDR3 has 14 residues. Germline V gene data show CDR1 as DFQATT and CDR2 as SNEGSKA (reference sequence).

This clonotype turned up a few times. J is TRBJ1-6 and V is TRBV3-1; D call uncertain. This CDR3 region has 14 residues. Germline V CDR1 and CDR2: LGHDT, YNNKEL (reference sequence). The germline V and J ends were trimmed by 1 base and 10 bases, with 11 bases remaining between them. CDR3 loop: CASSQAAPGSPLHF. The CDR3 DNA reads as TGTGCCAGCAGCCAAGCTGCCCCGGGGTCACCCCTCCACTTT.

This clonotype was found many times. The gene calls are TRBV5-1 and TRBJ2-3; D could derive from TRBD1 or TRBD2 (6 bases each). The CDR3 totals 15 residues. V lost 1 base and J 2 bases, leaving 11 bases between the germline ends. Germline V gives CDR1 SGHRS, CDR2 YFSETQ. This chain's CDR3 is CASSLWGAHTDTQYF. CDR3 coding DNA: TGCGCCAGCAGCTTGTGGGGGGCTCACACAGATACGCAGTATTTT.

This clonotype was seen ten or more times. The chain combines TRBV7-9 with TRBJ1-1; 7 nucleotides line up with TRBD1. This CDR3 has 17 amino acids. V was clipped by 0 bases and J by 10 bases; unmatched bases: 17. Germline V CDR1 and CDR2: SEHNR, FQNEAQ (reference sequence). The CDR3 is CASSLAPTVGRGAAAFF. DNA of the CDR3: TGTGCCAGCAGCTTAGCCCCCACCGTTGGCAGGGGGGCCGCAGCTTTCTTT.

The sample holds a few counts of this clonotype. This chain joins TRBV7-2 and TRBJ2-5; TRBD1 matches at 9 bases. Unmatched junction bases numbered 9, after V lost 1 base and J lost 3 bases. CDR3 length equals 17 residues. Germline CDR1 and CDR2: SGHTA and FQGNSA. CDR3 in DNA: TGTGCCAGCAGCTTAGGGTTGGGACAGGGCCCTGAAGAGACCCAGTACTTC. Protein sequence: CASSLGLGQGPEETQYF.

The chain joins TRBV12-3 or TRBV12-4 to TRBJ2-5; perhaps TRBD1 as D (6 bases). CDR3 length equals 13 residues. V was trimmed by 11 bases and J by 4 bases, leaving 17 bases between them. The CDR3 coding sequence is TGTGCCGGCTCGAGACAGGTGGGAGAGACCCAGTACTTC. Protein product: CAGSRQVGETQYF.